These 30 T cell receptor beta chains were sequenced from one sample in a study of T-cell reconstitution after alpha-beta-depleted transplantation in children. Unique molecular identifiers were incorporated during preparation of the TCRbeta library. TCRdb analysed the PCR reads with MiXCR anew, one entry per CDR3 protein. The data show about 350,000 distinct CDR3 sequences, 15% to 20% seen once. The sample here was PBMCs, mostly from graft donor cells, taken 360 days after TCRalphabeta/CD19-depleted stem cell transplant. These receptors were collected from a male patient between 2 and 10 years old who had a stem cell transplant for acute lymphoblastic leukemia, so the T cells may come from the graft donor.

This chain links TRBV29-1 with TRBJ2-7, with 12 bases aligning to TRBD2. Unmatched junction bases numbered 6, after V lost 4 bases and J lost 5 bases. CDR3 length: 14 amino acids. CDR1 and CDR2 (germline): SQVTM, ANQGSEA. DNA for the CDR3: TGCAGCGTTGGGCTGGGACTAGCGGGCAACGAGCAGTACTTC. The encoded protein is CSVGLGLAGNEQYF.

The V call is TRBV28, the J call TRBJ2-2; 7 bases match TRBD2. Germline values: CDR1 MDHEN, CDR2 SYDVKM. This CDR3 comprises 16 residues. The V gene end was trimmed by 6 bases and the J gene end by 4 bases; junction bases not matched to a gene: 11. In DNA form, the CDR3 reads TGTGCCAGCAGCGTAGCGCGGGAGTGGGGCACCGGGGAGCTGTTTTTT. Protein product: CASSVAREWGTGELFF.

V gene TRBV6-2 or TRBV6-3 combines with J gene TRBJ2-7, with 9 bases identical to TRBD1. Germline V gene sequence: CDR1 MNHEY, CDR2 SVGEGT. The CDR3 loop spans 14 amino acids. Trimming removed 6 bases from V and 6 bases from J; junction bases left unmatched: 9. The CDR3 bases are TGTGCCAGCAGATCCGGGACAGGGACTCGCGAGCAGTACTTC. Its protein product is CASRSGTGTREQYF.

This clonotype was detected many times. The chain uses TRBV3-1 and TRBJ2-1; TRBD2 matches at 8 bases. CDR3 size: 12 residues. V shed 10 bases, J shed 4 bases, and the junction held 3 bases outside the gene matches. Germline assignment: CDR1 LGHDT and CDR2 YNNKEL (reference sequence). The CDR3 sequence is CATGGAYNEQFF. The DNA of the CDR3 is TGTGCCACCGGGGGGGCTTACAATGAGCAGTTCTTC.

The genes are TRBV6-1 and TRBJ1-5; D perhaps matches TRBD1 (5 bases). The germline CDR1 and CDR2 sequences are MNHNS and SASEGT. The CDR3 totals 15 residues. V lost 7 bases and J 8 bases, leaving 21 bases between the germline ends. CDR3 in amino acids: CASTYMPGGEEPQHF. The CDR3, as DNA: TGTGCCAGCACCTACATGCCGGGGGGAGAAGAGCCCCAGCATTTT.

There are a few counts of this clonotype. The chain carries TRBV4-3 and TRBJ1-6; D call uncertain. The CDR3 runs to 13 residues. The germline V gene has CDR1 LGHNA and CDR2 YSLEER. Between the trimmed V and J ends, which lost 1 base and 11 bases, there was a span of 9 bases. CDR3 residues: CASSQVPTAPLHF. CDR3 sequence (DNA): TGCGCCAGCAGCCAAGTTCCAACAGCACCCCTCCACTTT.

This clonotype was seen many times. The J gene is TRBJ2-5, the V gene TRBV4-2; D remains ambiguous. CDR1 LGHNA and CDR2 YNFKEQ come from the germline V gene. V was pared by 3 bases and J by 4 bases, with 21 bases between. The CDR3 is 17 amino acids. CDR3: CASSHPVTGPTPETQYF. As DNA, the CDR3 is TGTGCCAGCAGCCATCCCGTGACCGGGCCAACCCCAGAGACCCAGTACTTC.

The genes are TRBV5-4 and TRBJ1-5; perhaps TRBD1 as D (5 bases). The germline V gene has CDR1 SGHNT and CDR2 YYREEE (reference sequence). The CDR3 runs 13 residues. The V and J ends lost 4 bases and 4 bases respectively, with 9 bases between them. This CDR3 is CASSRGGNQPQHF. The CDR3 region has the DNA TGTGCCAGCAGCCGGGGCGGTAATCAGCCCCAGCATTTT.

The chain combines TRBV4-1 with TRBJ2-3, with TRBD2 identical over 8 bases. Germline trimming cut 0 bases from V and 4 bases from J; bases unmatched to any gene: 9. From germline, CDR1 is MGHRA and CDR2 YSYEKL. The CDR3 contains 17 residues. CDR3 DNA sequence: TGCGCCAGCAGCCAAGATCAAGGGACTAGTGTGCCAGATACGCAGTATTTT. Amino acids: CASSQDQGTSVPDTQYF.

This clonotype was seen many times. The CDR3 DNA follows: TGTGCCAGCAGCTCGGGACTAGAGGCGAACACCGGGGAGCTGTTTTTT. It codes for CASSSGLEANTGELFF. The chain employs TRBV5-6 and TRBJ2-2, with 8 bases that match TRBD2. Germline lookup yields CDR1 SGHDT and CDR2 YYEEEE. Trimming cost V 3 bases and J 0 bases; bases outside gene matches: 4. CDR3 length: 16 residues.

The chain is built from TRBV7-8 and TRBJ2-1, with D possibly matching TRBD1 (6 bases). The V end was cut by 5 bases, the J end by 6 bases, with 17 bases between. Germline assignment: CDR1 SGHVS and CDR2 FQNEAQ. The CDR3 extends over 15 amino acids. Here the CDR3 reads CASSITGYSGNEQFF. The CDR3 region has the DNA TGTGCCAGCAGCATAACAGGGTATTCGGGCAATGAGCAGTTCTTC. The full variable domain, with the rest looked up from reference TRBV7-8 and TRBJ2-1, is GAGVSQSPRYKVAKRGQDVALRCDPISGHVSLFWYQQALGQGPEFLTYFQNEAQLDKSGLPSDRFFAERPEGSVSTLKIQRTQQEDSAVYLCASSITGYSGNEQFFGPGTRLTVL.

This chain joins TRBV6-1 and TRBJ2-2; the match to TRBD2 covers 7 bases. The CDR3 extends over 18 amino acids. Trimming removed 0 bases from V and 4 bases from J; junction bases left unmatched: 11. The germline CDR1 and CDR2 sequences are MNHNS and SASEGT. This CDR3 reads CASSEARLAPILTGELFF. The CDR3 nucleotides are TGTGCCAGCAGTGAAGCCCGACTAGCCCCGATCCTCACCGGGGAGCTGTTTTTT.

In DNA form, the CDR3 reads TGTGCCAGCAGTTACTCTTCTAGCGGGAGGGCCAACGTCCTGACTTTC. Translated, it gives CASSYSSSGRANVLTF. This chain links TRBV6-5 with TRBJ2-6; 9 bases are a match to TRBD2. Looked up from germline, CDR1 is MNHEY and CDR2 is SVGAGI. This CDR3 comprises 16 residues. The junction had 2 bases not matched to a gene; V was cut back by 0 bases and J by 5 bases.

J is TRBJ2-2 and V is TRBV30; TRBD2 is a possible D gene (6 bases). This CDR3 contains 13 residues. V gave up 0 bases and J gave up 5 bases, with 7 bases separating them. CDR1 is GTSNPN, CDR2 SVGIG, per germline (reference sequence). The CDR3 nucleotides read TGTGCCTGGAGTGTAGGAGGGACCGGGGAGCTGTTTTTT. It yields the protein CAWSVGGTGELFF. Supplemented by reference TRBV30 and TRBJ2-2, the full variable domain reads SQTIHQWPATLVQPVGSPLSLECTVEGTSNPNLYWYRQAAGRGLQLLFYSVGIGQISSEVPQNLSASRPQDRQFILSSKKLLLSDSGFYLCAWSVGGTGELFFGEGSRLTVL.

This clonotype has a count of ten or more. The V and J genes are TRBV28 and TRBJ2-7; D uncertain. V was trimmed by 3 bases and J by 0 bases, leaving 6 bases between them. The CDR3 length is 13 residues. Germline CDR1 MDHEN, CDR2 SYDVKM. DNA of the CDR3: TGTGCCAGCAGTTTGATTCCCTCCTACGAGCAGTACTTC. Encoded protein: CASSLIPSYEQYF.

This clonotype was seen a handful of times. The rearrangement links TRBV6-1 to TRBJ2-5; a possible D gene is TRBD2 (6 bases). CDR1 and CDR2 from the germline V gene are MNHNS and SASEGT. Trimming took off 6 bases at V and 5 bases at J, with 19 bases between the two ends. The CDR3 length is 15 residues. Here the CDR3 DNA reads TGTGCCAGCAGAGACGGGACTTCCTACGAGGAGACCCAGTACTTC. This translates into CASRDGTSYEETQYF.

This clonotype was seen ten or more times. The chain has TRBV5-5 and TRBJ2-1, with TRBD1 as a possible D gene (5 bases). The CDR3 runs 15 residues. Germline V lookup: CDR1 SGHKS, CDR2 YYEKEE (reference sequence). V was clipped by 5 bases and J by 2 bases, with 14 bases between them. The CDR3 DNA reads TGTGCCAGCAGTTTAGGGGATAACACCTACAATGAGCAGTTCTTC. It translates to CASSLGDNTYNEQFF.

This clonotype was observed at least ten times. The chain couples TRBV12-3 or TRBV12-4 to TRBJ2-6; perhaps TRBD2 as D (6 bases). Trimming stripped 7 bases from V and 2 bases from J, with 12 bases between. The CDR3 has 15 residues. The CDR3 spells CASILAGTGANVLTF. The CDR3 DNA follows: TGTGCCAGCATCCTTGCGGGAACTGGGGCCAACGTCCTGACTTTC.

A few counts support this clonotype. This sequence joins TRBV4-3 and TRBJ2-6, with D maybe TRBD1 (5 bases). The length of the CDR3 is 14 residues. Germline V gives CDR1 LGHNA, CDR2 YSLEER. V lost 3 bases to trimming and J lost 5 bases, with 8 bases between them. CDR3 amino acids: CASSHPGRANVLTF. The CDR3 nucleotides read TGCGCCAGCAGCCACCCAGGGAGGGCCAACGTCCTGACTTTC.

CDR3 in DNA: TGTGCCAGCAGCGAGGGGATGGGTAATTCACCCCTCCACTTT. This gives the protein CASSEGMGNSPLHF. V gene TRBV9 combines with J gene TRBJ1-6, with TRBD1 as a possible D gene (5 bases). This CDR3 comprises 14 residues. V shed 3 bases and J shed 6 bases, with 10 bases lying between them. CDR1 is SGDLS and CDR2 is YYNGEE in the germline V gene.

This clonotype was observed a few times. This chain links TRBV4-1 with TRBJ2-3; 7 nucleotides match TRBD1. V was clipped by 0 bases and J by 1 base; unmatched bases: 19. Germline V gives CDR1 MGHRA, CDR2 YSYEKL. The CDR3 spans 21 residues. CDR3 coding DNA: TGCGCCAGCAGCCAAGATCCCGGCTTCGGCGGGTGGACAGGACGCACAGATACGCAGTATTTT. Its translation: CASSQDPGFGGWTGRTDTQYF.

The V and J genes are TRBV12-3 or TRBV12-4 and TRBJ2-7; no clear D gene. Trimming took 2 bases from V and 4 from J, leaving 12 bases between them. The length of the CDR3 is 14 residues. The CDR3 loop reads CASSLSWGWYEQYF. The CDR3 bases are TGTGCCAGCAGTTTATCGTGGGGATGGTACGAGCAGTACTTC.

This clonotype was counted ten times or more. This chain uses TRBV5-1 with TRBJ2-6; D gene ambiguous. The ends were cut back, 0 bases at V and 5 bases at J, with 9 bases in the middle. This CDR3 is built from 15 residues. The germline gives CDR1 SGHRS, CDR2 YFSETQ. The CDR3 loop is CASSLETPRANVLTF. DNA for the CDR3: TGCGCCAGCAGCTTGGAGACCCCTCGGGCCAACGTCCTGACTTTC.

This clonotype occurred a few times. At one boundary the junction diverges from the germline segment, which might be a read error. The V call is TRBV12-3 or TRBV12-4, the J call TRBJ2-5, with 7 bases aligning to TRBD2. CDR3 length: 12 residues. CDR3 sequence (DNA): TGTGCCAGCAGAATACGGGGGGAGAACCAGTACTTC. Its protein product is CASRIRGENQYF.

The chain combines TRBV9 with TRBJ1-4, with 8 nucleotides matching TRBD1. J was trimmed by 5 bases and V by 3 bases; bases with no gene match: 9. The CDR3 covers 16 residues. In germline, CDR1 is SGDLS, CDR2 YYNGEE. CDR3 protein: CASSARDRGWNEKLFF. The DNA for the CDR3 is TGTGCCAGCAGCGCCCGAGACAGGGGTTGGAATGAAAAACTGTTTTTT. Drawing the rest from reference TRBV9 and TRBJ1-4, the complete variable domain is DSGVTQTPKHLITATGQRVTLRCSPRSGDLSVYWYQQSLDQGLQFLIQYYNGEERAKGNILERFSAQQFPDLHSELNLSSLELGDSALYFCASSARDRGWNEKLFFGSGTQLSVL.

In its sample, this clonotype was seen many times. The J gene is TRBJ2-5, the V gene TRBV20-1; no definite D call. In germline, CDR1 is DFQATT, CDR2 SNEGSKA (reference sequence). CDR3 length equals 12 residues. The germline V and J ends were trimmed by 6 bases and 2 bases, with 10 bases remaining between them. The DNA of the CDR3 is TGCAGTGCGGTCGGATTACAAGAGACCCAGTACTTC. This gives the protein CSAVGLQETQYF.

The chain employs TRBV13 and TRBJ2-1; D gene uncertain. This CDR3 is 12 amino acids long. Germline CDR1 PRHDT, CDR2 FYEKMQ (reference sequence). The V and J ends lost 1 base and 10 bases respectively, with 8 bases between them. The CDR3 coding sequence is TGTGCCAGCAGCTTAGTAGCTAGGGAGCAGTTCTTC. The encoded protein is CASSLVAREQFF.

This chain links TRBV6-4 with TRBJ1-6; D is ambiguous. Trimming took 4 bases from V and 0 from J, leaving 13 bases between them. The CDR3 length is 17 residues. The germline V gene encodes CDR1 MRHNA and CDR2 SNTAGT. The CDR3 loop is CASSAVRPSSYNSPLHF. In DNA form, the CDR3 reads TGTGCCAGCAGTGCAGTCCGACCAAGCTCCTATAATTCACCCCTCCACTTT.

V gene TRBV4-1 combines with J gene TRBJ2-7; 11 positions agree with TRBD1. Germline CDR1 and CDR2: MGHRA and YSYEKL. The CDR3 has 18 amino acids. With 0 bases clipped from V and 4 bases from J, the junction kept 11 bases outside the gene matches. CDR3 DNA sequence: TGCGCCAGCAGCCAAGATTTCGGTGGGACAGGGGGTCGGTACGAGCAGTACTTC. It codes for CASSQDFGGTGGRYEQYF.

The rearrangement joins TRBV16 to TRBJ2-1; D gene ambiguous. The CDR3 contains 19 residues. Deletions cut 0 bases from V and 0 bases from J, with 18 bases between. The germline CDR1 and CDR2 sequences are KGHSY and FQNENV. The CDR3 DNA follows: TGTGCCAGCAGCCAATCCCACTCTAGTGCCCCTAGCTCCTACAATGAGCAGTTCTTC. It encodes CASSQSHSSAPSSYNEQFF.